This T cell receptor beta chain was identified in a study of post-analysis software for immune sequencing data. On this clonotype: The antigen is undetermined. The junction departs from the called germline gene at one end, perhaps through a read error.

Per germline, CDR1 ENHRY and CDR2 SYGVKD. This CDR3 has 15 residues. Findings and limits, study-wide: About 5 TRBV segments occurring more often in patients than controls included TRBV5-6, TRBV5-1 and TRBV20-1.

Sequencing libraries made from TCR beta cDNA carried unique molecular identifiers. TCRdb independently ran MiXCR on the PCR reads; one entry per CDR3 protein. This table has roughly 800,000 distinct CDR3 sequences, roughly 50% appearing once. J is TRBJ2-5 and V is TRBV10-3, with D perhaps TRBD1 (6 bases). The sequence came from a girl aged 5-17 years with multiple sclerosis. Sequenced sample: blood. The CDR3 nucleotides read TGTGCCATCGGTGACCCTCCCGGGACAACATCAGGGCAGTACTTC. Translating it yields CAIGDPPGTTSGQYF.